This T cell receptor beta chain derives from a study of cytomegalovirus exposure and HLA in healthy donors. The overall study: The approximately 100 million unique TCR beta sequences, from approximately 170 million T cells, were found by an earlier analysis.

Whole-study results and caveats: Confirmation in vitro established that a few CMV-associated chains were specific for CMV antigens. Associated with HLA alleles at 0.05 false discovery rate in a later analysis were approximately 17,000 TCR beta sequences.

Of note for this clone: Its antigen is undetermined.

Both 60 Vbeta primers and 13 Jbeta primers went into the PCR. The method was immunoSEQ multiplex PCR; TCRdb's version includes in-frame clones alone and lacks a portion of them. The repertoire has 90,000 to 120,000 clones, roughly 70% of them found once; the top ten carry approximately 11%. The V end lost 4 bases, the J end lost 4 bases, and 17 bases lay between the germline ends. The CDR3 length is 15 residues. CDR1 and CDR2 (germline): SGDLS, YYNGEE. This clonotype was obtained from a man aged 35-49 years in good health and CMV-seropositive. Sequencing was performed on PBMCs. The J gene is TRBJ1-2, the V gene TRBV9, with D maybe TRBD1 (5 bases). The CDR3 here is CASSPRGGAGYGYTF. The CDR3 DNA reads as TGTGCCAGCAGCCCTCGTGGCGGGGCTGGCTATGGCTACACCTTC.